This TCR beta chain stems from a study of shared clonotypes between healthy human individuals. Study-level findings and limits: Non-shared clonotypes showed lower generation probabilities than clonotypes common to all four donors.

In the case of this clone: Antigen: not known.

Sequencing used immunoSEQ multiplex PCR; TCRdb keeps in-frame clones, though not all of them. Counted here are some 1,400,000 clones, approximately 96% occurring once; the ten biggest clones make up roughly 1.2%. This CDR3 region has 13 residues. The ends were cut back, 4 bases at V and 2 bases at J, with 12 bases in the middle. Germline-derived CDR1 and CDR2 are SQVTM and ANQGSEA. This TCR was sampled from a man aged 30 to 39 in good health. This chain uses TRBV29-1 with TRBJ2-7; tentatively, D is TRBD1 (6 bases). Sequences were obtained from naive CD4+ T cells sorted from blood. The subset denotes: CD45RA+ positively selected. CDR3 sequence (DNA): TGCAGCGTTGCCCCGACAGGAACCTACGAGCAGTACTTC. As protein: CSVAPTGTYEQYF.